A selection of T cell receptor beta chains follows, all from one sample in a study of blood T cell repertoires in COVID-19. TCRdb's table, derived via immunoSEQ multiplex PCR, lists solely in-frame clones and lacks some. Counted here are around 190,000 clones, 82% occurring once; the ten biggest clones make up roughly 7.1%. The sample consisted of peripheral blood. All receptors derive from a woman in her fifties or sixties with COVID-19, enrolled during active disease. Both conserved end residues are part of each CDR3. D genes are given only for firm matches. Rows give clone size only sometimes, using once, few, many, or a class for an expanded clone.

v_gene,d_gene,j_gene,abundance,CDR3aa,CDR3nt
TRBV7-9,NA,TRBJ1-1,NA,CASSLDPTAEAFF,TGTGCCAGCAGCTTAGACCCCACAGCTGAAGCTTTCTTT
TRBV14,NA,TRBJ1-4,few,CASSQDSGTNEKLFF,TGTGCCAGCAGCCAAGACAGTGGCACTAATGAAAAACTGTTTTTT
TRBV4-2,NA,TRBJ2-2,NA,CASSQDREAANTGELFF,TGTGCCAGCAGCCAAGATCGGGAAGCGGCGAACACCGGGGAGCTGTTTTTT
TRBV19,TRBD1,TRBJ2-3,NA,CASSIDRQGVTDTQYF,TGTGCCAGTAGTATAGATCGCCAGGGGGTAACGGATACGCAGTATTTT
TRBV5-1,TRBD2,TRBJ2-7,NA,CASSPGLAGGRSEVEQYF,TGCGCCAGCAGCCCGGGACTAGCGGGAGGGCGTAGTGAAGTTGAGCAGTACTTC
TRBV3-1/TRBV3-2,NA,TRBJ1-2,few,CASSQAVYGYTF,TGTGCCAGCAGCCAGGCCGTCTATGGCTACACCTTC
TRBV10-3,NA,TRBJ1-5,NA,CAISESAGINQPQHF,TGTGCCATCAGTGAGTCGGCAGGGATCAATCAGCCCCAGCATTTT
TRBV7-9,NA,TRBJ1-4,NA,CASSVRQENEKLFF,TGTGCCAGCAGCGTACGACAGGAGAATGAAAAACTGTTTTTT
TRBV28,NA,TRBJ1-3,medium-sized,CASSLMEGSSGNTIYF,TGTGCCAGCAGTTTGATGGAGGGAAGCTCTGGAAACACCATATATTTT
TRBV7-6,TRBD1,TRBJ1-1,NA,CASSPQINRGRVSPAFF,TGTGCCAGCAGCCCGCAAATAAACAGGGGGCGCGTATCTCCTGCTTTCTTT
TRBV6-6,NA,TRBJ1-6,NA,CASSSLGGSNSPLHF,TGTGCCAGCAGTTCCCTCGGGGGGTCGAATTCACCCCTCCACTTT
TRBV10-1,NA,TRBJ1-6,NA,CASRAGGVNSPLHF,TGCGCCAGCAGGGCTGGAGGGGTAAATTCACCCCTCCACTTT
TRBV19,TRBD1,TRBJ2-2,NA,CASRIRGPNTGELFF,TGTGCCAGCAGAATAAGGGGGCCGAACACCGGGGAGCTGTTTTTT
TRBV6-6,NA,TRBJ2-2,NA,CASRFDTNTGELFF,TGTGCCAGCAGATTTGACACGAACACCGGGGAGCTGTTTTTT
TRBV28,NA,TRBJ1-5,NA,CASNSGGDGNQPQHF,TGTGCCAGCAACTCCGGGGGGGACGGCAATCAGCCCCAGCATTTT
TRBV14,TRBD1,TRBJ2-2,NA,CASSPRSKDRFYTGELFF,TGTGCCAGCAGCCCTCGGTCCAAGGACAGGTTCTACACCGGGGAGCTGTTTTTT
TRBV5-6,NA,TRBJ1-2,NA,CASSLVSLSYGYTF,TGTGCCAGCAGCTTGGTAAGCCTTTCCTATGGCTACACCTTC
TRBV24-1,TRBD2,TRBJ2-3,NA,CATSGIPGLAGSDTQYF,TGTGCCACCAGTGGTATCCCGGGACTAGCGGGATCAGATACGCAGTATTTT
TRBV27,NA,TRBJ2-1,few,CASRRIAVSYGEQFF,TGTGCCAGCAGGAGAATAGCGGTGTCTTACGGTGAGCAGTTCTTC
TRBV9,TRBD2,TRBJ2-3,NA,CASSPRTSGSTDTQYF,TGTGCCAGCAGCCCCAGGACTAGCGGTAGCACAGATACGCAGTATTTT
TRBV12-3/TRBV12-4,NA,TRBJ1-6,NA,CASSFSESPLHF,TGTGCCAGCAGTTTCTCGGAGTCACCCCTCCACTTT
TRBV7-2,TRBD2,TRBJ2-7,NA,CASSDRLAGYPLYEQYF,TGTGCCAGCAGCGATAGACTAGCGGGATATCCCCTCTACGAGCAGTACTTC
TRBV7-2,NA,TRBJ1-6,NA,CASSRDSAANSPLHF,TGTGCCAGCAGCCGCGACAGCGCGGCGAATTCACCCCTCCACTTT
TRBV6-5,NA,TRBJ1-4,NA,CASSYPPPLLNEKLFF,TGTGCCAGCAGTTACCCCCCTCCTCTGCTAAATGAAAAACTGTTTTTT
TRBV11-2,TRBD2,TRBJ2-7,NA,CASSLGLAGVEQYF,TGTGCCAGCAGCTTAGGGCTAGCGGGAGTGGAGCAGTACTTC
TRBV6-5,NA,TRBJ1-3,NA,CASKSLGNTIYF,TGTGCCAGCAAATCCCTTGGAAACACCATATATTTT
TRBV5-1,TRBD2,TRBJ2-1,once,CASSLGSPGGRNEQFF,TGCGCCAGCAGCTTGGGGTCCCCGGGGGGAAGGAATGAGCAGTTCTTC